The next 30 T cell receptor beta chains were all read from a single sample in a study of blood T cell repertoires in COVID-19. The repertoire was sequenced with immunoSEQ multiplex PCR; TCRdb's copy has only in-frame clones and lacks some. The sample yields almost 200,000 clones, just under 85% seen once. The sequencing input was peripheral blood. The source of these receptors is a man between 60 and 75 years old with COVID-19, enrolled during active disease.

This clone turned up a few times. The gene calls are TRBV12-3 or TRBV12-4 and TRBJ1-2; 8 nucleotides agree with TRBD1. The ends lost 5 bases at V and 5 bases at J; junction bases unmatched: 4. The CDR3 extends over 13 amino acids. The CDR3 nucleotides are TGTGCCAGCAGTCAGGGGGCGGGGTATGGCTACACCTTC. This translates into CASSQGAGYGYTF.

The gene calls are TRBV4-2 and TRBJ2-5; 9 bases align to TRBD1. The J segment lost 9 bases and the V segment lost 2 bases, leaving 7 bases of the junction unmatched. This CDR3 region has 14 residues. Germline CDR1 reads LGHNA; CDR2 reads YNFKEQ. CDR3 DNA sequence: TGTGCCAGCAGCCAAACAGGGGGCGGGGAGGCCCAGTACTTC. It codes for CASSQTGGGEAQYF.

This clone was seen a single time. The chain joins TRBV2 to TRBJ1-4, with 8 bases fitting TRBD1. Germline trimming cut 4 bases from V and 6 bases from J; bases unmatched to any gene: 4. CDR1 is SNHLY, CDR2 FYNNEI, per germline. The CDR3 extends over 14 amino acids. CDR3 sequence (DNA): TGTGCCAGCAGTGTACAGGGGGGATATGAAAAACTGTTTTTT. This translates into CASSVQGGYEKLFF.

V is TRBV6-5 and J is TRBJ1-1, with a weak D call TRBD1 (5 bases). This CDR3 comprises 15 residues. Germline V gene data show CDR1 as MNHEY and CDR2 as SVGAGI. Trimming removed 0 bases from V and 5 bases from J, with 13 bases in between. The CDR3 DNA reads TGTGCCAGCAGTTACTCGACCCGGGAGGGGACTGAAGCTTTCTTT. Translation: CASSYSTREGTEAFF.

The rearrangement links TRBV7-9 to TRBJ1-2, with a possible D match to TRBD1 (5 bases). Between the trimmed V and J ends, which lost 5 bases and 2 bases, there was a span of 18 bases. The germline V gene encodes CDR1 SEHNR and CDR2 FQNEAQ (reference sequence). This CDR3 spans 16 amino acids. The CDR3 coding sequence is TGTGCCAGCAGCCGCGGGGGGAAAAATTCGAACTATGGCTACACCTTC. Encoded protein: CASSRGGKNSNYGYTF. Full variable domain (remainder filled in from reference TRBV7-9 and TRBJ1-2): DTGVSQNPRHKITKRGQNVTFRCDPISEHNRLYWYRQTLGQGPEFLTYFQNEAQLEKSRLLSDRFSAERPKGSFSTLEIQRTEQGDSAMYLCASSRGGKNSNYGYTFGSGTRLTVV.

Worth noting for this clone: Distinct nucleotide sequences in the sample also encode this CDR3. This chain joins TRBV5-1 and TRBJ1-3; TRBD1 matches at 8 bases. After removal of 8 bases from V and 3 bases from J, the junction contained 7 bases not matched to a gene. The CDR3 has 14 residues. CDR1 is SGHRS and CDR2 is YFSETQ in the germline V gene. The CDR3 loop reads CASSGTGRGNTIYF. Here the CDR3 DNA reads TGCGCCAGTAGCGGGACAGGCCGTGGAAACACCATATATTTT. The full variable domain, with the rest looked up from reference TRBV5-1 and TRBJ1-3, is KAGVTQTPRYLIKTRGQQVTLSCSPISGHRSVSWYQQTPGQGLQFLFEYFSETQRNKGNFPGRFSGRQFSNSRSEMNVSTLELGDSALYLCASSGTGRGNTIYFGEGSWLTVV.

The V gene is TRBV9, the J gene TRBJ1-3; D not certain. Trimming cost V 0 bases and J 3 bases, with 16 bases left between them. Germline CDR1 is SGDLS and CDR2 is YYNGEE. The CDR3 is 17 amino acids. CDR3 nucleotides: TGTGCCAGCAGCGTAGCTGGTGCGGGATTGAGTGGAAACACCATATATTTT. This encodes CASSVAGAGLSGNTIYF.

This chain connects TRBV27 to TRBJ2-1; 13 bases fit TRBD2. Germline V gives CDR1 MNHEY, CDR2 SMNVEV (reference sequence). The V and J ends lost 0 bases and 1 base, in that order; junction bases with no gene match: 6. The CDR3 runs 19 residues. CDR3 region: CASSLSRTSGRTSYNEQFF. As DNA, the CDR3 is TGTGCCAGCAGTTTATCGCGGACTAGCGGGAGAACGTCCTACAATGAGCAGTTCTTC.

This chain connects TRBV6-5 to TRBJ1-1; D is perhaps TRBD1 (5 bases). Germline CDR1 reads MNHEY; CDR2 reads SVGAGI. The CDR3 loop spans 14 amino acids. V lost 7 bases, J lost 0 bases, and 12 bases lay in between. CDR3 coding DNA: TGTGCCAGCACCTTGGGGGGGTTGAACACTGAAGCTTTCTTT. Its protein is CASTLGGLNTEAFF.

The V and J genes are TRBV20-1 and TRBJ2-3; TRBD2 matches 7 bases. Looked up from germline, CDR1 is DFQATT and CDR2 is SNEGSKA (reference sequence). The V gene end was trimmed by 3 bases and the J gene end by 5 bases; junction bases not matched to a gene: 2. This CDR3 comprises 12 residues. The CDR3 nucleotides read TGCAGTGCTAGTGGGGGGGTAGATACGCAGTATTTT. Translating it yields CSASGGVDTQYF.

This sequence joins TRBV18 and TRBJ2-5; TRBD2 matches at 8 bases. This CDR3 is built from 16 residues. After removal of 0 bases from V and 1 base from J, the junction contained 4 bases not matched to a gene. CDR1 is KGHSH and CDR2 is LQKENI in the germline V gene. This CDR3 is CASSPPGLVAQETQYF. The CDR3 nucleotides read TGTGCCAGCTCACCACCGGGACTAGTCGCCCAAGAGACCCAGTACTTC.

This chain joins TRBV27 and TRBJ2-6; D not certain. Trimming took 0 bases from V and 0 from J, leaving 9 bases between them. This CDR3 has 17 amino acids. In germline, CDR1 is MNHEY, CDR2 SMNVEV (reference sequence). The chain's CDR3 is CASSLSVWASGANVLTF. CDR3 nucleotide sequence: TGTGCCAGCAGTTTATCGGTTTGGGCCTCTGGGGCCAACGTCCTGACTTTC.

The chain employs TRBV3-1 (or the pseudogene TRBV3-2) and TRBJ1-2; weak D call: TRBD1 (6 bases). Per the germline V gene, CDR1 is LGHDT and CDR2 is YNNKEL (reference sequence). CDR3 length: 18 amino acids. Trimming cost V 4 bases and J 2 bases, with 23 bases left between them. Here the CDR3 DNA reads TGTGCCAGCAGCCGTTACCCTAACTCCCGGGACAAAAACTATGGCTACACCTTC. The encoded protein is CASSRYPNSRDKNYGYTF.

CDR3 region: CASSPLRSGNQPQHF. The CDR3 DNA sequence: TGTGCCAGCAGTCCCCTTCGCTCGGGCAATCAGCCCCAGCATTTT. This chain links TRBV2 with TRBJ1-5; no clear D gene. The CDR3 covers 15 residues. V was cut by 5 bases and J by 2 bases, with 13 bases left in between. Germline lookup yields CDR1 SNHLY and CDR2 FYNNEI.

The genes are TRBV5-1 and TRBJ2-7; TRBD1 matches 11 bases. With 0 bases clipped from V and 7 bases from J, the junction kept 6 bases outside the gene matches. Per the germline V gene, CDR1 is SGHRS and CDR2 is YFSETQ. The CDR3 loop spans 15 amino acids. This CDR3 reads CASSLEGQGAGEQYF. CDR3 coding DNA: TGCGCCAGCAGCTTGGAAGGACAGGGGGCTGGTGAGCAGTACTTC.

CDR3 nucleotides: TGTGCCAGCAGTGTAGGGGGCTATGGCTACACCTTC. It codes for CASSVGGYGYTF. The chain carries TRBV2 and TRBJ1-2; tentative D call: TRBD1 (6 bases). CDR3 length equals 12 residues. Germline assignment: CDR1 SNHLY and CDR2 FYNNEI. Trimming removed 4 bases from V and 4 bases from J, with 7 bases in between.

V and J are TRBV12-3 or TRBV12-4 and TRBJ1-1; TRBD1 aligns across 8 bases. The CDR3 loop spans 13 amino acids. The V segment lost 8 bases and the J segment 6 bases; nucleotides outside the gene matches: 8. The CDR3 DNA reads TGTGCCAGCCGGACAGGGACGTCGGCTGAAGCTTTCTTT. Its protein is CASRTGTSAEAFF.

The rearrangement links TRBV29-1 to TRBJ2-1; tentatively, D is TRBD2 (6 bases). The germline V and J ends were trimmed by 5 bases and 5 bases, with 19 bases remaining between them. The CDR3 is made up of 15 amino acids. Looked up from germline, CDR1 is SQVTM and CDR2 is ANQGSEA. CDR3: CSVLEPGGDNNEQFF. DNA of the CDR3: TGCAGCGTTTTGGAACCCGGGGGAGATAACAATGAGCAGTTCTTC.

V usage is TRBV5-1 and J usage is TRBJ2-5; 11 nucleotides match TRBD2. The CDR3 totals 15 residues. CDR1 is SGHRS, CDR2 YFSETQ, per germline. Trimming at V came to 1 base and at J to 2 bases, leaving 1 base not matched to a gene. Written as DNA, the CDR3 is TGCGCCAGCAGCTTGCTAGCGGGAGGACAAGAGACCCAGTACTTC. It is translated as CASSLLAGGQETQYF.

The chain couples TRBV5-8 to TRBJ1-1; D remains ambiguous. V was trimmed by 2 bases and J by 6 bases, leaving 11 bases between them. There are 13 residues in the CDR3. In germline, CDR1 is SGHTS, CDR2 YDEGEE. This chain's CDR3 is CASSLGGFAEAFF. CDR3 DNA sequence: TGTGCCAGCAGCTTAGGAGGGTTTGCTGAAGCTTTCTTT. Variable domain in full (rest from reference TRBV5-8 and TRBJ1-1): EAGVTQSPTHLIKTRGQQATLRCSPISGHTSVYWYQQALGLGLQFLLWYDEGEERNRGNFPPRFSGRQFPNYSSELNVNALELEDSALYLCASSLGGFAEAFFGQGTRLTVV.

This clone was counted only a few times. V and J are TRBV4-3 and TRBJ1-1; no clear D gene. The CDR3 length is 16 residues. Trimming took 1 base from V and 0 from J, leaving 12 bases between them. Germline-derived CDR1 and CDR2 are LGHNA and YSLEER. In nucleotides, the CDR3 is TGCGCCAGCAGCCAAGGGGCAGCTTCCATGAACACTGAAGCTTTCTTT. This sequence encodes CASSQGAASMNTEAFF.

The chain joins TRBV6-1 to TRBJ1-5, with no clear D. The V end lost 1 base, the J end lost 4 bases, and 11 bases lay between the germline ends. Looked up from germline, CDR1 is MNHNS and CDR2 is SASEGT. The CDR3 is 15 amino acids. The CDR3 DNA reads TGTGCCAGCAGTGAAGTCGGAGGATTTAATCAGCCCCAGCATTTT. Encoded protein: CASSEVGGFNQPQHF.

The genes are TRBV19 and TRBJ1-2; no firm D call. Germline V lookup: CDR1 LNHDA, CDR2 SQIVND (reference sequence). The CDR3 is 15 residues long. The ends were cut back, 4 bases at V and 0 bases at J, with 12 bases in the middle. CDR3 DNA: TGTGCCAGTAGTAGCGCCCCGAGGCCTAACTATGGCTACACCTTC. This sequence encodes CASSSAPRPNYGYTF. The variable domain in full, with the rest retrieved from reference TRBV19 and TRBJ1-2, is DGGITQSPKYLFRKEGQNVTLSCEQNLNHDAMYWYRQDPGQGLRLIYYSQIVNDFQKGDIAEGYSVSREKKESFPLTVTSAQKNPTAFYLCASSSAPRPNYGYTFGSGTRLTVV.

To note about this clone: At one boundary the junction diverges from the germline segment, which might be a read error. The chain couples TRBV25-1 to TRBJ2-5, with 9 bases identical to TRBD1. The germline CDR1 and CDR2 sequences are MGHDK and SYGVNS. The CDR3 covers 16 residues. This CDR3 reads CVSSVLGQGLMETQYF. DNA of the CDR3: TGTGTCAGCAGTGTTTTGGGACAGGGTTTAATGGAGACCCAGTACTTC.

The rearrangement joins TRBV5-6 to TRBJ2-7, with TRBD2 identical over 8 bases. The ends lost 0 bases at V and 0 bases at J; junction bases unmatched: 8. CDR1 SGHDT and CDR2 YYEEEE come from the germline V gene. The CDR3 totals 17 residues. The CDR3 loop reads CASSLGLAFKSSYEQYF. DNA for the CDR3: TGTGCCAGCAGCTTGGGACTAGCGTTCAAAAGCTCCTACGAGCAGTACTTC. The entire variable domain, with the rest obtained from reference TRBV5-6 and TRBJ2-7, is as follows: DAGVTQSPTHLIKTRGQQVTLRCSPKSGHDTVSWYQQALGQGPQFIFQYYEEEERQRGNFPDRFSGHQFPNYSSELNVNALLLGDSALYLCASSLGLAFKSSYEQYFGPGTRLTVT.

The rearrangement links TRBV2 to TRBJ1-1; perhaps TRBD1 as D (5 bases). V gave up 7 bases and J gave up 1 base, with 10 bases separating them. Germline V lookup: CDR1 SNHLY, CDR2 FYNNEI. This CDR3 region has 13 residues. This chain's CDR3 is CASKGQGNTEAFF. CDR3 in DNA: TGTGCCAGCAAAGGGCAGGGGAACACTGAAGCTTTCTTT. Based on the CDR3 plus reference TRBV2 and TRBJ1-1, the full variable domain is EPEVTQTPSHQVTQMGQEVILRCVPISNHLYFYWYRQILGQKVEFLVSFYNNEISEKSEIFDDQFSVERPDGSNFTLKIRSTKLEDSAMYFCASKGQGNTEAFFGQGTRLTVV.

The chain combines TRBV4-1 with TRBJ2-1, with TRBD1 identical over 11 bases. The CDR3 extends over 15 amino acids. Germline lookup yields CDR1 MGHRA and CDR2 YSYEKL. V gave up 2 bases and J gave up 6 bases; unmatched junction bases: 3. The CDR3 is CASSQPGQGGNEQFF. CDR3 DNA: TGCGCCAGCAGCCAACCGGGACAGGGGGGCAATGAGCAGTTCTTC.

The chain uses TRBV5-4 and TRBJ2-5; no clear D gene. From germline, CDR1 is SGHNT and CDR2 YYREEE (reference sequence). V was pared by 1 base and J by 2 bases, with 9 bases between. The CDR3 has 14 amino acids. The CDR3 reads CASSLSGFQETQYF. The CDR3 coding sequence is TGTGCCAGCAGCTTGTCTGGCTTTCAAGAGACCCAGTACTTC.

As DNA, the CDR3 is TGTGCCAGCAGTCGGGGGGCGCCCGAAAAACTGTTTTTT. Amino acids: CASSRGAPEKLFF. This chain uses TRBV25-1 with TRBJ1-4; D is possibly TRBD1 (6 bases). The germline V gene encodes CDR1 MGHDK and CDR2 SYGVNS. Trimming stripped 5 bases from V and 8 bases from J, with 12 bases between. This CDR3 contains 13 residues.

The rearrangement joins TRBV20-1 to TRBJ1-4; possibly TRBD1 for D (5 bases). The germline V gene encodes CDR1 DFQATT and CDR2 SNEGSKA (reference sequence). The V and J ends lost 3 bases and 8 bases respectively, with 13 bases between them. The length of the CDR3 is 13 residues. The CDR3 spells CSASSQGGEKLFF. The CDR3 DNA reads TGCAGTGCTAGTAGCCAGGGCGGCGAAAAACTGTTTTTT.